The present TCR beta chain was sequenced within a study of T cell repertoires in cytomegalovirus infection (dated by TCRdb to between 2018 and 2021). Study-level background: Donor HLA type was relevant to the analysis, because carriage of CMV infection together with the matching HLA type was indicated by public TCR beta signatures.

Counted from cysteine to phenylalanine, this CDR3 has 15 amino acids. Kept here is only the CDR3 DNA, which spans 45 bases and is read in frame from base 1. CDR1 and CDR2 are drawn from the germline V gene (reference sequence): MNHEY, SMNVEV. V is cut back by 8 bases and J by 0 bases, with 7 bases in the junction unmatched. Results and caveats for the whole study, not just this receptor: Carriers of CMV infection plus the relevant HLA type were discriminated by the cumulative frequency of public TCR beta family members in the study cohort and in an independent approximately 350-donor cohort. The ex vivo response was dominated by HLA-C-restricted CMV-specific TCR beta clonotypes, and the single most frequent clonotype in two of eight donors was supplied by these HLA-C-restricted clonotypes.

Concerning this clonotype: Its antigen specificity is not known. The input lacks base qualities; no much larger clone sits a single base away.

Sequenced using an Illumina HiSeq 1500. The raw public reads went through TCRdb reprocessing: fastp at Q25, MiXCR clone calling, in-frame beta chains kept. One record per CDR3 amino acid sequence lists the most common genes and DNA. Across this sample there are approximately 700,000 distinct CDR3 sequences, with 35% seen only once. The leading ten clones occupy more than 2.5% of the sample. Sequenced material: PBMCs. The receptor chain draws on TRBV27 and TRBJ2-1; 7 bases in between match TRBD2. The sequence came from a human donor in good health (CMV status not recorded). Some clones in this sample may be carry-over from other donors' samples. The CDR3 protein: CASGALAVSYNEQFF. The base sequence is TGTGCCAGCGGCGCTCTAGCGGTCTCCTACAATGAGCAGTTCTTC.